These T cell receptor beta chains were read from a single sample in a study of T cell responses to AZD1222 COVID-19 vaccine. Profiling relied on immunoSEQ multiplex PCR, and the TCRdb table lists in-frame clones only, not all of them. The table shows roughly 120,000 clones, with approximately 90% occurring only once. The sequenced sample was peripheral blood, obtained on day 0 of AZD1222 vaccination. These receptors were taken from an adult in good health. Each CDR3 is given with its conserved first and last residue. D genes are given only for firm matches. Some rows have no size entry. The others give once, few or many, or a class for an expanded clone.

J: TRBJ2-2; V: TRBV11-2; size: NA; D: NA; DNA: TGTGCCAGCAGCTTACCCACCGGGGAGCTGTTTTTT; CDR3: CASSLPTGELFF
J: TRBJ1-2; V: TRBV6-5; size: NA; D: NA; DNA: TGTGCCAGCAGTTACAGGGACACCTTGTATGGCTACACCTTC; CDR3: CASSYRDTLYGYTF
J: TRBJ1-6; V: TRBV6-5; size: NA; D: NA; DNA: TGTGCCAGCAGTTACTCGATCAGCCTTAATTCACCCCTCCACTTT; CDR3: CASSYSISLNSPLHF
J: TRBJ1-3; V: TRBV19; size: NA; D: NA; DNA: TGTGCCAGTACCCCGAACCCCTCCGGGGCCCGCTCTGGAAACACCATATATTTT; CDR3: CASTPNPSGARSGNTIYF
J: TRBJ2-7; V: TRBV7-8; size: few; D: NA; DNA: TGTGCCAGCAGCCCCCGGGGGGAGCAGTACTTC; CDR3: CASSPRGEQYF
J: TRBJ2-1; V: TRBV6-2/TRBV6-3; size: NA; D: TRBD2; DNA: TGTGCCAGCAGTCAGAGCGGGAGAGGGAATGAGCAGTTCTTC; CDR3: CASSQSGRGNEQFF
J: TRBJ2-1; V: TRBV11-2; size: NA; D: NA; DNA: TGTGCCAGCAGCTTAGATTTGGGGGGCAGAGATGAGCAGTTCTTC; CDR3: CASSLDLGGRDEQFF
J: TRBJ2-7; V: TRBV6-1; size: NA; D: NA; DNA: TGTGCCAGCAGTGATCTACCCAGCGACTCCTACGAGCAGTACTTC; CDR3: CASSDLPSDSYEQYF
J: TRBJ2-3; V: TRBV6-4; size: once; D: NA; DNA: TGTGCCAGCAGCCACGGGCTCGCAGATACGCAGTATTTT; CDR3: CASSHGLADTQYF
J: TRBJ2-7; V: TRBV28; size: NA; D: TRBD1; DNA: TGTGCCAGCAGTTCCACACCAGGGGGCTACGAGCAGTACTTC; CDR3: CASSSTPGGYEQYF
J: TRBJ1-3; V: TRBV4-1; size: NA; D: NA; DNA: TGCGCCAGCAGCCAAGAAGAAGGGGCGCCGGGAAACACCATATATTTT; CDR3: CASSQEEGAPGNTIYF
J: TRBJ1-1; V: TRBV4-1; size: NA; D: NA; DNA: TGCGCCAGCAGCCAACTAGCCCCCCTGGGCACTGAAGCTTTCTTT; CDR3: CASSQLAPLGTEAFF
J: TRBJ2-7; V: TRBV2; size: NA; D: TRBD2; DNA: TGTGCCAGCAGTTCGACTAGCGGCGCTAACGAGCAGTACTTC; CDR3: CASSSTSGANEQYF
J: TRBJ2-7; V: TRBV4-1; size: NA; D: TRBD2; DNA: TGCGCCAGCAGCCAAGGACTAGCCGACGCCTACGAGCAGTACTTC; CDR3: CASSQGLADAYEQYF
J: TRBJ1-1; V: TRBV7-2; size: NA; D: NA; DNA: TGTGCCAGCAGCCCATCACCCTGGGACGGTGAAGCTTTCTTT; CDR3: CASSPSPWDGEAFF
J: TRBJ1-2; V: TRBV9; size: NA; D: NA; DNA: TGTGCCAGCAGCGTAGACTTGGCCAACTATGGCTACACCTTC; CDR3: CASSVDLANYGYTF
J: TRBJ2-3; V: TRBV19; size: NA; D: NA; DNA: TGTGCCAGTAGTAACCTAGGGGCAGATACGCAGTATTTT; CDR3: CASSNLGADTQYF
J: TRBJ1-1; V: TRBV6-2/TRBV6-3; size: NA; D: NA; DNA: TGTGCCAGCAGTTATGCGGCAAGAGCTGAAGCTTTCTTT; CDR3: CASSYAARAEAFF
J: TRBJ1-3; V: TRBV4-2; size: NA; D: TRBD1; DNA: TGTGCCAGCAGCCAAGCCGGGACAGGGTTCGCTGGAAACACCATATATTTT; CDR3: CASSQAGTGFAGNTIYF
J: TRBJ1-1; V: TRBV10-2; size: few; D: TRBD1; DNA: TGCGCCAGCAGTGGGGGCCGGGACAGTGAAGCTTTCTTT; CDR3: CASSGGRDSEAFF
J: TRBJ1-5; V: TRBV30; size: NA; D: TRBD1; DNA: TGTGCCTGGAGTAAGCAGGGGGGTCAGCCCCAGCATTTT; CDR3: CAWSKQGGQPQHF
J: TRBJ2-7; V: TRBV18; size: NA; D: TRBD1; DNA: TGTGCCAGCTCCCTCGGACAGGGGTCCTACGAGCAGTACTTC; CDR3: CASSLGQGSYEQYF
J: TRBJ1-1; V: TRBV4-2; size: NA; D: NA; DNA: TGTGCCAGCAGCCAAACCACCACAGGCGGGGGTGAAGCTTTCTTT; CDR3: CASSQTTTGGGEAFF
J: TRBJ2-7; V: TRBV7-3; size: NA; D: NA; DNA: TGTGCCAGCAGCTCTTTTGGGCCCGGTGGCGAGCAGTACTTC; CDR3: CASSSFGPGGEQYF
J: TRBJ2-1; V: TRBV7-2; size: NA; D: NA; DNA: TGTGCCAGCAGCCAAAGTGGCAGTCGGGATGAGCAGTTCTTC; CDR3: CASSQSGSRDEQFF
J: TRBJ1-4; V: TRBV28; size: few; D: NA; DNA: TGTGCCAGCACCAAGACCGGCCTTAATGAAAAACTGTTTTTT; CDR3: CASTKTGLNEKLFF
J: TRBJ2-3; V: TRBV28; size: NA; D: NA; DNA: TGTGCCAGCAGTTTGGACAGAAGCACAGATACGCAGTATTTT; CDR3: CASSLDRSTDTQYF
J: TRBJ2-2; V: TRBV19; size: NA; D: NA; DNA: TGTGCCAGTAGTGCCTCTCCCGGGATCCCAAGGGCCGGGGAGCTGTTTTTT; CDR3: CASSASPGIPRAGELFF
J: TRBJ2-3; V: TRBV10-1; size: NA; D: TRBD2; DNA: TGCGCCAGCTCCGCCAGCGGGGGTGATACGCAGTATTTT; CDR3: CASSASGGDTQYF
J: TRBJ2-5; V: TRBV7-6; size: NA; D: TRBD2; DNA: TGTGCCAGCAGCTTAGCGTATGGGGGGGGGCAAGAGACCCAGTACTTC; CDR3: CASSLAYGGGQETQYF
J: TRBJ1-4; V: TRBV11-2; size: NA; D: NA; DNA: TGTGCCAGCAGCTCGGAGGGTCTTAATGAAAAACTGTTTTTT; CDR3: CASSSEGLNEKLFF
J: TRBJ2-7; V: TRBV3-1/TRBV3-2; size: NA; D: NA; DNA: TGTGCCAGCAGCCAAGAGGGCGGAACCTACGAGCAGTACTTC; CDR3: CASSQEGGTYEQYF
J: TRBJ2-1; V: TRBV7-2; size: NA; D: TRBD2; DNA: TGTGCCAGCAGCTTGGGCGGGGGGGCCTCCTACAATGAGCAGTTCTTC; CDR3: CASSLGGGASYNEQFF
J: TRBJ2-7; V: TRBV19; size: NA; D: TRBD1; DNA: TGTGCCACCAGACAGGGGGCAACCTACGAGCAGTACTTC; CDR3: CATRQGATYEQYF
J: TRBJ1-6; V: TRBV4-3; size: NA; D: TRBD1; DNA: TGCGCCAGCAGCCAAGGAGCAGGGGGCCATTCACCCCTCCACTTT; CDR3: CASSQGAGGHSPLHF
J: TRBJ1-6; V: TRBV28; size: NA; D: NA; DNA: TGTGCCAGCAGTTTCCGTGGAGGGTCACCCCTCCACTTT; CDR3: CASSFRGGSPLHF
J: TRBJ1-1; V: TRBV19; size: few; D: TRBD1; DNA: TGTGCCAGTAGTCCGGGACAGGGTTGGACTGAAGCTTTCTTT; CDR3: CASSPGQGWTEAFF